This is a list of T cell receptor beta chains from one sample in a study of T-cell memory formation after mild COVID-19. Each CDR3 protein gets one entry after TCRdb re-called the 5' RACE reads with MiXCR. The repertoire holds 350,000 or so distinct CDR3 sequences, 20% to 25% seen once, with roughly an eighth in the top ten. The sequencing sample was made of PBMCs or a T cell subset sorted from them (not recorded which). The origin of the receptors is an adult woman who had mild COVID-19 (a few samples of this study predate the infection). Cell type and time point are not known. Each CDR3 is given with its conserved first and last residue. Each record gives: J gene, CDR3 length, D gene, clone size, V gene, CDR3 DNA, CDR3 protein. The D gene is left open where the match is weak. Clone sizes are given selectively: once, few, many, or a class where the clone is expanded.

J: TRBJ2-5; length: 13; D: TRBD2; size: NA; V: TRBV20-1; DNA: TGCAGTGCTAGTACGGGAGGGCGAGAGACCCAGTACTTC; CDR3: CSASTGGRETQYF
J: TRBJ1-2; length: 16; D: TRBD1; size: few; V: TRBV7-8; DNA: TGTGCCAGCAGCCTGGACTACGGGACAGGATTTTATGGCTACACCTTC; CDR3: CASSLDYGTGFYGYTF
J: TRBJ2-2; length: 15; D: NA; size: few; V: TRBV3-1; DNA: TGTGCCAGCAGCCACGACGGGCTGGTCACCGGGGAGCTGTTTTTT; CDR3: CASSHDGLVTGELFF
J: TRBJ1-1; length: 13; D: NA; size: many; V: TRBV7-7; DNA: TGTGCTAGCAGCTTAAAAGAGAACACTGAAGCTTTCTTT; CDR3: CASSLKENTEAFF
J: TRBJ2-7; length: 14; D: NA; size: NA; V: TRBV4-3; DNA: TGCGCCAGCAGCCAAGATCGGGGCCCCTACGAGCAGTACTTC; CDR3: CASSQDRGPYEQYF
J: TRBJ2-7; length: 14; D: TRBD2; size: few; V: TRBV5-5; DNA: TGTGCCAGCAGCTTGGAGGGGCCGGGGGGCGAGCAGTACTTC; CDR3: CASSLEGPGGEQYF
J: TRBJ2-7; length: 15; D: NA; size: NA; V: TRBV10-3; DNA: TGTGCCATCAGTGGGGGGATTGACAGCACCTACGAGCAGTACTTC; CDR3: CAISGGIDSTYEQYF
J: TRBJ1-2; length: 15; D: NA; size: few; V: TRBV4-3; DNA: TGCGCCAGCAGCCCGTGGCAGGGGAGGGATAATGGCTACACCTTC; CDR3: CASSPWQGRDNGYTF
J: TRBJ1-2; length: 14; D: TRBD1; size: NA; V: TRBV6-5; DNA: TGTGCCAGCTCAGGGGGAGGGTCGTACTATGGCTACACCTTC; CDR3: CASSGGGSYYGYTF
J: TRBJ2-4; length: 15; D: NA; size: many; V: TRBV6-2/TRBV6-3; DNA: TGTGCCAGCAGTTATGGGCGGGGCCGGTCAAACATTCAGTACTTC; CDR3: CASSYGRGRSNIQYF